This T cell receptor (beta chain) appears in the sequencing data of a study of cytomegalovirus exposure and HLA in healthy donors. Regarding the study as a whole: Within an earlier analysis, most TCR beta V segments proved productive either about 90% or about 30% of the time. Most likely, a cluster of highly shared sequence variants arose as a sequencing artifact. When analyzed later, the rates of TCR association showed variation by HLA locus, with DRB1 the most and HLA-C the fewest. In a later analysis, at a false discovery rate of 0.05, under 20,000 TCR beta sequences were associated with HLA alleles.

To note about this clone: As yet, its antigen is unknown.

The study ran its PCR with 60 Vbeta and 13 Jbeta primers. Only in-frame clones appear in the TCRdb table, and some are missing; sequencing was by immunoSEQ multiplex PCR. The data show 80,000 to 95,000 clones, approximately 71% seen once. The V gene's germline CDR1 is GTSNPN and CDR2 SVGIG (reference sequence). The CDR3 has 14 amino acids. The V end was cut by 0 bases, the J end by 4 bases, with 10 bases between. The chain couples TRBV30 to TRBJ2-1, with no clear D. The sample taken for sequencing was PBMCs. The clonotype was recovered from a woman under 30 in good health and CMV-seropositive. The CDR3 sequence: CAWSVYGVYNEQFF. DNA of the CDR3: TGTGCCTGGAGTGTATACGGAGTTTACAATGAGCAGTTCTTC.